Listed below are T cell receptor beta chains from one sample, sequenced in a study of Ad26.COV2.S vaccination and SARS-CoV-2 variants. Sequenced by immunoSEQ multiplex PCR; TCRdb stores in-frame clones only, minus some. The table records 350,000 to 400,000 clones, approximately 91% of them present only once. The starting material was peripheral blood, obtained in a trial of Ad26.COV2.S vaccine versus placebo. The receptors here all came from a person between 18 and 65 years old who received the Ad26.COV2.S COVID-19 vaccine or a placebo. The CDR3 runs from the conserved cysteine through the conserved F or W. A D gene is named only where the DNA matches it firmly. Size is omitted from some rows. Given values are once, few, many or a class for expanded clones.

length	V	size	D	J	DNA	CDR3
17	TRBV6-2/TRBV6-3	few	TRBD2	TRBJ2-1	TGTGCCAGCAGTAAAGGGACTAGCGGGGGGGTTTCAAATGAGCAGTTCTTC	CASSKGTSGGVSNEQFF
12	TRBV10-3	-	-	TRBJ1-1	TGTGCCGTTGGGGGGGGGAACACTGAAGCTTTCTTT	CAVGGGNTEAFF
13	TRBV10-1	-	-	TRBJ2-2	TGCGCCAGGGGGGTAACGAACACCGGGGAGCTGTTTTTT	CARGVTNTGELFF
17	TRBV5-5	-	TRBD1	TRBJ1-6	TGTGCCAGCAGCTTTGGGGGCTCGGGACAGATTAATTCACCCCTCCACTTT	CASSFGGSGQINSPLHF
15	TRBV5-5	-	-	TRBJ1-2	TGTGCCAGCAGCTTGGGATGGGCAGGAGGCTATGGCTACACCTTC	CASSLGWAGGYGYTF
11	TRBV7-9	-	-	TRBJ2-1	TGTGCCAGCAGCGCTTACAATGAGCAGTTCTTC	CASSAYNEQFF
14	TRBV27	-	-	TRBJ2-4	TGTGCCAGCAGTTCCCCCCTAGCCAAAAACATTCAGTACTTC	CASSSPLAKNIQYF
16	TRBV7-6	once	TRBD2	TRBJ2-5	TGTGCCAGCAGCTTGGGCGGGGGGGGGACTCAAGAGACCCAGTACTTC	CASSLGGGGTQETQYF
16	TRBV3-1/TRBV3-2	-	TRBD1	TRBJ1-3	TGTGCCAGCAGCCAAGGTTCAGGACAGGTCGCAAACACCATATATTTT	CASSQGSGQVANTIYF
12	TRBV27	-	-	TRBJ2-1	TGTGCCAGCAGTTCTCTGCACAATGAGCAGTTCTTC	CASSSLHNEQFF
15	TRBV3-1/TRBV3-2	-	TRBD1	TRBJ1-2	TGTGCCAGCAGCCAAGAGGGACAGGCGAACTATGGCTACACCTTC	CASSQEGQANYGYTF
13	TRBV7-2	-	-	TRBJ2-7	TGTGCCAGCAGCTGGGAGTCCTACTACGAGCAGTACTTC	CASSWESYYEQYF
15	TRBV30	once	-	TRBJ2-1	TGTGCCTGGAGTGGGGGGACAAGGTCCTACAATGAGCAGTTCTTC	CAWSGGTRSYNEQFF
15	TRBV5-4	-	-	TRBJ1-2	TGTGCCAGCAGCTTCACGCTCGACAGTAACTATGGCTACACCTTC	CASSFTLDSNYGYTF
15	TRBV5-1	-	-	TRBJ2-5	TGCGCCAGCAGCTTGGCTGGGGGAGACCAAGAGACCCAGTACTTC	CASSLAGGDQETQYF
15	TRBV5-1	-	-	TRBJ1-1	TGCGCCAGCAGCTTGGCCGAGACAGAGACCTCTGAAGCTTTCTTT	CASSLAETETSEAFF
14	TRBV5-4	-	-	TRBJ2-5	TGTGCCAGCAGCTTAGAGCTGGATCAAGAGACCCAGTACTTC	CASSLELDQETQYF
15	TRBV10-3	-	TRBD2	TRBJ2-3	TGTGCCATAAGACTAGCGGGGGCCCAAACAGATACGCAGTATTTT	CAIRLAGAQTDTQYF